This T cell receptor (beta chain) came from a study of blood T cell repertoires in COVID-19. Across the whole study: Acute and convalescent COVID-19 specimens originated in the United States, Italy and Spain. T cells, B-cell-depleted T cells, or PBMCs supplied cDNA or gDNA.

In the authors' methods: Counts of nucleated cells, estimated from reference gene primer amplification, were obtained. Clones were sequenced by immunoSEQ multiplex PCR, and TCRdb holds only the in-frame ones, with some missing. V, J and clone size are those of that table, while D and trimming were read from the DNA. The sample carries 140,000 to 150,000 clones, approximately 89% recorded once. The CDR3 consists of 17 residues. After removal of 2 bases from V and 9 bases from J, the junction contained 12 bases not matched to a gene. In germline, CDR1 is KGHSH, CDR2 LQKENI. This receptor was obtained from a human donor in a cohort sampled during active COVID-19. What was sequenced was peripheral blood. The rearrangement uses TRBV18 and TRBJ2-1; 11 bases fit TRBD2. The CDR3 DNA sequence: TGTGCCAGCTCACCAAACCTAGCGGGGGGATCTACTAGTGAGCAGTTCTTC. Protein product: CASSPNLAGGSTSEQFF. Together with reference TRBV18 and TRBJ2-1, the CDR3 gives the full variable domain: NAGVMQNPRHLVRRRGQEARLRCSPMKGHSHVYWYRQLPEEGLKFMVYLQKENIIDESGMPKERFSAEFPKEGPSILRIQQVVRGDSAAYFCASSPNLAGGSTSEQFFGPGTRLTVL.